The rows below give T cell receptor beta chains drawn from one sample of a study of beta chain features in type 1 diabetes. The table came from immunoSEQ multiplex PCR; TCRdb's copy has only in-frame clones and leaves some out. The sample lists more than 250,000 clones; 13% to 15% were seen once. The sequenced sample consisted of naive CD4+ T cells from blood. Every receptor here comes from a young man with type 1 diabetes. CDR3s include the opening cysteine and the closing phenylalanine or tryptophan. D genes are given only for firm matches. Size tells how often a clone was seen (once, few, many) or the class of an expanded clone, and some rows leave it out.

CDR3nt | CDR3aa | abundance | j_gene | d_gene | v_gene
TGTGCCAGCAGCCAGGGGGACAGGGGGAACAATCAGCCCCAGCATTTT | CASSQGDRGNNQPQHF | few | TRBJ1-5 | TRBD1 | TRBV4-2
TGTGCCAGCAGCGTATCCGGGAGGGCCCTAAACGAGCAGTACTTC | CASSVSGRALNEQYF | few | TRBJ2-7 | TRBD2 | TRBV9
TGTGCCAGCAGCCAGACTAGCCGCCCCTCCTACGAGCAGTACTTC | CASSQTSRPSYEQYF | NA | TRBJ2-7 | TRBD2 | TRBV14
TGTGCCAGCTCACCACCTGGGGCAGGGCCCTACAATGAGCAGTTCTTC | CASSPPGAGPYNEQFF | NA | TRBJ2-1 | NA | TRBV18
TGTGCCAGCAGCGTTAGAATCTCCGGGGAGCTGTTTTTT | CASSVRISGELFF | once | TRBJ2-2 | NA | TRBV9
TGTGCCATCAGTGAAGCGGGAATCATTTCTGGGACCCAGTACTTC | CAISEAGIISGTQYF | NA | TRBJ2-5 | TRBD2 | TRBV10-3
TGTGCCAGCAGCCAAGAATCCGGTCTAACCCCCTACGAGCAGTACTTC | CASSQESGLTPYEQYF | NA | TRBJ2-7 | NA | TRBV4-2
TGTGCCAGCAGTGGCTACTACGAGCAGTACTTC | CASSGYYEQYF | NA | TRBJ2-7 | NA | TRBV6-1
TGCAGCGGTAGGGTGGGAGGAGGATCAGAGACCCAGTACTTC | CSGRVGGGSETQYF | NA | TRBJ2-5 | NA | TRBV29-1
TGCGCCAGCAGCTTGGCCGGGGAATGGTATGAGCAGTTCTTC | CASSLAGEWYEQFF | few | TRBJ2-1 | NA | TRBV5-1
TGTGCCAGCTCGTTTACAGGGCAGGAGAGTGAAGCTTTCTTT | CASSFTGQESEAFF | few | TRBJ1-1 | NA | TRBV18
TGCAGCGTTCAACAAGACTCTGGAAACACCATATATTTT | CSVQQDSGNTIYF | NA | TRBJ1-3 | NA | TRBV29-1
TGTGCCAGCAGCGTAAGGGGGATGAACACTGAAGCTTTCTTT | CASSVRGMNTEAFF | NA | TRBJ1-1 | NA | TRBV9
TGTGCCAGCAGCAGGACTAGCGGGAGGGCCGGTGAGCAGTTCTTC | CASSRTSGRAGEQFF | few | TRBJ2-1 | TRBD2 | TRBV7-9
TGTGCCAGCAGGAGGACAGTTTACACCGGGGAGCTGTTTTTT | CASRRTVYTGELFF | NA | TRBJ2-2 | NA | TRBV2
TGTGCCAGCAGCTTAGCCCAGATGGACAGACTTAATGAAAAACTGTTTTTT | CASSLAQMDRLNEKLFF | NA | TRBJ1-4 | NA | TRBV7-9
TGTGCCAGCAGCCAATTGCCGGGACTAGACAATGAGCAGTTCTTC | CASSQLPGLDNEQFF | NA | TRBJ2-1 | TRBD2 | TRBV7-6
TGTGCCAGCACCTACCGATGGGCGAGCACAGATACGCAGTATTTT | CASTYRWASTDTQYF | few | TRBJ2-3 | NA | TRBV9
TGTGCCAGCAGCTTAAGGCTAGCGGGGCCCGAGGAGCTGTTTTTT | CASSLRLAGPEELFF | few | TRBJ2-2 | TRBD2 | TRBV11-1
TGTGCCAGCAGTTTAGGCCAGGGAGGAGATACGCAGTATTTT | CASSLGQGGDTQYF | NA | TRBJ2-3 | NA | TRBV27
TGCAGCGTTGAAGAGAGACGTCGGGGTGCTTTCTTT | CSVEERRRGAFF | few | TRBJ1-1 | NA | TRBV29-1
TGTGCCAGCAGCACCGGGACGGGGGAATATGGCTACACCTTC | CASSTGTGEYGYTF | few | TRBJ1-2 | NA | TRBV28
TGTGCCAGCAGCAAGACAGGACAAGACAATCAGCCCCAGCATTTT | CASSKTGQDNQPQHF | NA | TRBJ1-5 | NA | TRBV21-1
TGTGCCAGCAGCACCAATACAGGGAGCTACGAGCAGTACTTC | CASSTNTGSYEQYF | NA | TRBJ2-7 | NA | TRBV11-2
TGTGCCAGCAGCCCCGGGGGGAGCTCCTACAATGAGCAGTTCTTC | CASSPGGSSYNEQFF | few | TRBJ2-1 | TRBD2 | TRBV6-5
TGTGCCAGCAGTTCCTCCGGACTACCCAATGAGCAGTTCTTC | CASSSSGLPNEQFF | NA | TRBJ2-1 | NA | TRBV27
TGTGCCAGCTCATTGACCGGGCGACAGAGCTCCTACAATGAGCAGTTCTTC | CASSLTGRQSSYNEQFF | few | TRBJ2-1 | NA | TRBV18
TGTGCCTGGACGGTGGGGAGTTCCATGAACACTGAAGCTTTCTTT | CAWTVGSSMNTEAFF | few | TRBJ1-1 | NA | TRBV30
TGTGCCAGCAGCTTGAGTGGGCTGGCCCACTACGAGCAGTACTTC | CASSLSGLAHYEQYF | few | TRBJ2-7 | NA | TRBV7-9
TGTGCCAGCAGCTTAGGTTACTCTGGGGCCAACGTCCTGACTTTC | CASSLGYSGANVLTF | NA | TRBJ2-6 | NA | TRBV7-2
TGTGCCAGCAGCCCAACACCTCCGGGGCAAGAGACCCAGTACTTC | CASSPTPPGQETQYF | NA | TRBJ2-5 | NA | TRBV2
TGTGCCAGCAGTGAAGGTATCTCCGGTCAGCCCCAGCATTTT | CASSEGISGQPQHF | NA | TRBJ1-5 | NA | TRBV6-1
TGCAGTGCTCCGACAGGGCGAGGCTACACCTTC | CSAPTGRGYTF | NA | TRBJ1-2 | TRBD1 | TRBV20-1
TGTGCCGGCTCCAGGGATTATGGCTACACCTTC | CAGSRDYGYTF | NA | TRBJ1-2 | NA | TRBV7-6
TGTGCCAGCAGCCTAAGGGCCCGGGAGGATGCTTTCTTT | CASSLRAREDAFF | NA | TRBJ1-1 | NA | TRBV7-9
TGCGCCAGCAGCTTTAGCGGGAGGGGCGAGACCCAGTACTTC | CASSFSGRGETQYF | NA | TRBJ2-5 | TRBD2 | TRBV5-1
TGTGCCAGCAGGAACACAAACAGGGAACCCTACGAGCAGTACTTC | CASRNTNREPYEQYF | NA | TRBJ2-7 | NA | TRBV6-5
TGTGCCAGCAGCTTGTTGACAGGGGGGAAAGAGACCCAGTACTTC | CASSLLTGGKETQYF | NA | TRBJ2-5 | TRBD1 | TRBV5-6
TGTGCCAGCAGCCCCGGACAGGGTCTAGATACGCAGTATTTT | CASSPGQGLDTQYF | few | TRBJ2-3 | TRBD1 | TRBV7-3
TGTGCCAGCAGTTTAGCTCACGGTGCGGGGCGCGGGGAACAGCCCCAGCATTTT | CASSLAHGAGRGEQPQHF | NA | TRBJ1-5 | NA | TRBV28
TGTGCCAGCAGCTCCACTGGGGGGTACACTGAAGCTTTCTTT | CASSSTGGYTEAFF | few | TRBJ1-1 | NA | TRBV7-6
TGTGCCAGCTCCCTCGGACAGGGTGAAAACATTCAGTACTTC | CASSLGQGENIQYF | NA | TRBJ2-4 | TRBD1 | TRBV18